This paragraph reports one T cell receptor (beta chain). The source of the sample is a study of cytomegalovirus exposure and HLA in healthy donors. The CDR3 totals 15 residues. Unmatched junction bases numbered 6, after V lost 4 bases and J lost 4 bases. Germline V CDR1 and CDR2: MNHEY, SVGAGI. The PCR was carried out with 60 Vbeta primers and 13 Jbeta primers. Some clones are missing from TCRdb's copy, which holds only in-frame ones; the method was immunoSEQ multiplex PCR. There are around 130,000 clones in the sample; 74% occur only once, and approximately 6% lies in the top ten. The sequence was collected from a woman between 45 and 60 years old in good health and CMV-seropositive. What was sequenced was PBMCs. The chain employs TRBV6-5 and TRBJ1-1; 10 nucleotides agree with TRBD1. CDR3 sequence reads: CASSWDRGKSTEAFF. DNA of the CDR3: TGTGCCAGCAGTTGGGACAGGGGTAAGAGCACTGAAGCTTTCTTT.